This TCR beta chain was found in a study of blood T cell repertoires in COVID-19. V lost 7 bases and J 7 bases, leaving 23 bases between the germline ends. The CDR3 covers 15 residues. Looked up from germline, CDR1 is SGHNT and CDR2 is YYREEE (reference sequence). Profiled with immunoSEQ multiplex PCR; TCRdb holds only in-frame clones, not every one. The table includes about 160,000 clones, around 87% detected once. The chain uses TRBV5-4 and TRBJ2-5; tentatively, D is TRBD1 (5 bases). Sample: peripheral blood. The sequence came from a woman aged 60 to 75 with active or convalescent COVID-19. The CDR3 coding sequence is TGTGCCAGCCGCTCTTCCGGCAGACAGCTAGGGACCCAGTACTTC. This encodes CASRSSGRQLGTQYF.